What follows is one T cell receptor (beta chain) and its context. Its target is not known. This entry is derived from a study of T cell responses to AZD1222 COVID-19 vaccine. Per the germline V gene, CDR1 is LGHNT and CDR2 is FRNRAP. V lost 1 base, J lost 5 bases, and 3 bases stayed unmatched. This CDR3 is built from 14 residues. Using immunoSEQ multiplex PCR, the repertoire was profiled, and TCRdb retains in-frame clones only, with some absent. This sample has 60,000 to 70,000 clones, with roughly four fifths found just once. Study-wide results and caveats: The donor group comprised mostly white British people and more females; the analysis possibly underestimated clonal diversity.

This TCR derives from an adult in good health. V is TRBV12-5 and J is TRBJ2-3; TRBD2 matches at 7 bases. The source material was peripheral blood, sampled on day 0 of AZD1222 vaccination. The CDR3, as DNA: TGTGCTAGTGGTTTGGGCGGGGAGGGAGATACGCAGTATTTT. This gives the protein CASGLGGEGDTQYF.